This TCR beta chain was observed in a study of cytomegalovirus exposure and HLA in healthy donors. Regarding the study as a whole: Earlier results showed most TCR beta V segments being productive about 90% or about 30% of the time. Certain sequence variants were highly shared and formed a cluster, and this cluster was likely a sequencing artifact.

Per the germline V gene, CDR1 is MNHEY and CDR2 is SVGAGI. There are 14 residues in the CDR3. With V trimmed by 2 bases and J by 5 bases, 5 bases remained unmatched. Healthy bone marrow donors made up the donors. As to this clone: Its antigen is unidentified.

PCR used 60 Vbeta primers and 13 Jbeta primers. Clones were sequenced by immunoSEQ multiplex PCR, and TCRdb holds only the in-frame ones, with some missing. The repertoire holds fewer than 100,000 clones, around 82% seen once, with over 0.95% in the top ten. The TCR sequence derives from a male donor in good health and CMV-seronegative. The chain employs TRBV6-5 and TRBJ1-1, with 7 bases lining up with TRBD1. The sample consisted of PBMCs. CDR3 residues: CASSYTGESTEAFF. CDR3 nucleotide sequence: TGTGCCAGCAGTTACACAGGGGAGAGTACTGAAGCTTTCTTT.